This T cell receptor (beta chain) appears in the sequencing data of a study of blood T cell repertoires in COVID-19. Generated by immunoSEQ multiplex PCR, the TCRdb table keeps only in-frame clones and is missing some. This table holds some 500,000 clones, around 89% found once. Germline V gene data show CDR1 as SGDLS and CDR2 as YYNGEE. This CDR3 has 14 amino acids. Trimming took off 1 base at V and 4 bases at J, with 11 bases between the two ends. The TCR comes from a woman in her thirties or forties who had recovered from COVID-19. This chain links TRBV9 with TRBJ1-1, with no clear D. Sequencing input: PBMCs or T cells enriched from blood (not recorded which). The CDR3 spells CASSVYPESTEAFF. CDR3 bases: TGTGCCAGCAGCGTATATCCGGAGAGCACTGAAGCTTTCTTT.